The sequence of this TCR beta chain was determined in a study of blood T cell repertoires in COVID-19. On the study more broadly: Both acute and convalescent COVID-19 samples were obtained from the United States, Italy and Spain. The analysed material was cDNA or gDNA that came from T cells, B-cell-depleted T cells, or PBMCs.

Produced via immunoSEQ multiplex PCR; TCRdb's table is partial and in-frame only. The sample has 180,000 or so clones, approximately 83% seen once; the top ten hold around 3.3%. With 2 bases clipped from V and 8 bases from J, the junction kept 9 bases outside the gene matches. The CDR3 has 14 amino acids. Germline V CDR1 and CDR2: GTSNPN, SVGIG (reference sequence). This TCR was recovered from a man in his 60s with acute or convalescent COVID-19. Material: peripheral blood. The chain couples TRBV30 to TRBJ2-1; 7 nucleotides match TRBD2. CDR3 coding DNA: TGTGCCTGGAGTAACTCAGCGGGAATCGATGAGCAGTTCTTC. Translated, it gives CAWSNSAGIDEQFF.